This entry is about one T cell receptor (beta chain). The target antigen is unknown. The protocol was immunoSEQ multiplex PCR, while the TCRdb copy is restricted to in-frame clones and leaves out a portion. The sample lists about 130,000 clones, 89% seen once, with approximately 1.7% in the top ten. The sample is drawn from a study of T cells in localized non-small cell lung cancer. The study, taken as a whole, reports: Uninvolved neighboring lung showed the greatest T cell clonality, exceeding tumor. Turning up in adjacent lung were a median roughly 50 of the top 100 tumor clones. Heterogeneity remains possible, as sequencing covered one tumor region only.

Germline CDR1 and CDR2: MNHNY and SVGAGI (reference sequence). Between the trimmed V and J ends, which lost 7 bases and 7 bases, there was a span of 20 bases. This CDR3 has 14 residues. This TCR was recovered from a female donor of 60 years or more with stage I lung adenocarcinoma. Sequenced material: peripheral blood, taken before any cancer treatment. The gene calls are TRBV6-6 and TRBJ2-7, with D possibly TRBD2 on 5 matching bases. The CDR3 loop is CASTPFAGHMEQYF. In DNA, the CDR3 is TGTGCCAGCACCCCTTTCGCGGGCCACATGGAGCAGTACTTC.